These 15 T cell receptor beta chains were sequenced from one sample in a study of T cell changes during pregnancy in multiple sclerosis. Clones were read by immunoSEQ multiplex PCR, and TCRdb kept only the in-frame ones, dropping some. The sample comprises over 100,000 clones, around nine tenths of which are singletons, and about 1.6% rests with the top ten. The sequenced sample was peripheral blood, obtained in the third trimester of pregnancy. Receptor source: a female donor with multiple sclerosis, enrolled in a pregnancy study.

The rearrangement uses TRBV7-3 and TRBJ2-1; D may be TRBD2 (6 bases). Germline assignment: CDR1 SGHTA and CDR2 FQGTGA. The CDR3 covers 16 residues. The V and J ends lost 2 bases and 0 bases respectively, with 11 bases between them. The CDR3 here is CASSLRDGSSYNEQFF. As DNA, the CDR3 is TGTGCCAGCAGCTTACGGGACGGGAGCTCCTACAATGAGCAGTTCTTC.

The V gene is TRBV2, the J gene TRBJ2-3, with 9 bases that match TRBD1. Germline loops: CDR1 SNHLY, CDR2 FYNNEI. The CDR3 covers 16 residues. J was trimmed by 3 bases and V by 5 bases; bases with no gene match: 9. The CDR3 DNA reads as TGTGCCAGCAGTCCTGGGGGGGACAGGGATACAGATACGCAGTATTTT. Protein: CASSPGGDRDTDTQYF.

This sequence joins TRBV7-3 and TRBJ2-5; D is possibly TRBD2 (5 bases). CDR1 SGHTA and CDR2 FQGTGA come from the germline V gene. The CDR3 consists of 15 residues. V gave up 5 bases and J gave up 5 bases, with 18 bases separating them. The CDR3: CASSPTLALGETQYF. The CDR3 bases are TGTGCCAGCAGCCCTACCTTAGCGTTGGGGGAGACCCAGTACTTC. Full variable domain (outside the CDR3, taken from reference TRBV7-3 and TRBJ2-5): GAGVSQTPSNKVTEKGKYVELRCDPISGHTALYWYRQSLGQGPEFLIYFQGTGAADDSGLPNDRFFAVRPEGSVSTLKIQRTERGDSAVYLCASSPTLALGETQYFGPGTRLLVL.

The chain links TRBV11-2 to TRBJ1-1; 9 bases are a match to TRBD1. CDR3 length equals 15 residues. The V and J ends lost 0 bases and 5 bases, in that order; junction bases with no gene match: 4. Germline values: CDR1 SGHAT, CDR2 FQNNGV. The CDR3 sequence is CASSLDGTGLTEAFF. The CDR3 DNA is TGTGCCAGCAGCTTAGACGGGACAGGGTTGACTGAAGCTTTCTTT.

The CDR3 bases are TGTGCCAGCAGCTTACACGGGGGTGACACCGGGGAGCTGTTTTTT. The encoded protein is CASSLHGGDTGELFF. The chain carries TRBV7-3 and TRBJ2-2, with D perhaps matching TRBD2 (6 bases). CDR1 and CDR2 from the germline V gene are SGHTA and FQGTGA. V was clipped by 2 bases and J by 3 bases, with 10 bases between them. There are 15 residues in the CDR3.

The chain recombines TRBV19 with TRBJ2-7, with D hard to call. V lost 5 bases, J lost 7 bases, and 12 bases lay in between. The CDR3 has 12 residues. Germline V lookup: CDR1 LNHDA, CDR2 SQIVND (reference sequence). In nucleotides, the CDR3 is TGTGCCAGTAGTTTCTCCGGTAATGAGCAGTACTTC. Protein: CASSFSGNEQYF.

The chain employs TRBV28 and TRBJ1-1, with TRBD1 identical over 7 bases. Germline CDR1 and CDR2: MDHEN and SYDVKM. This CDR3 is built from 14 residues. J gave up 4 bases and V 4 bases, and 6 bases lay outside the gene matches. The DNA for the CDR3 is TGTGCCAGCAGTTACACAGGGGCGGGCACTGAAGCTTTCTTT. This sequence encodes CASSYTGAGTEAFF.

The chain carries TRBV5-4 and TRBJ1-3, with D possibly TRBD1 on 6 matching bases. Germline CDR1 SGHNT, CDR2 YYREEE (reference sequence). The CDR3 loop spans 15 amino acids. V lost 1 base and J 3 bases, leaving 11 bases between the germline ends. CDR3 sequence reads: CASSLTGLGGNTIYF. CDR3 coding DNA: TGTGCCAGCAGCTTGACAGGGCTAGGTGGAAACACCATATATTTT.

The table lists this clone with a count of one. This chain links TRBV28 with TRBJ1-5; D is perhaps TRBD1 (6 bases). CDR3 length: 12 residues. Germline CDR1 and CDR2: MDHEN and SYDVKM. The V end lost 10 bases, the J end lost 7 bases, and 14 bases lay between the germline ends. The CDR3 DNA sequence: TGTGCCACCTCGTGGGGGCGGCAGCCCCAGCATTTT. Residues: CATSWGRQPQHF.

The chain carries TRBV6-6 and TRBJ2-2, with 8 bases fitting TRBD1. V shed 5 bases and J 6 bases; nucleotides not matched to a gene: 8. This CDR3 is built from 15 residues. CDR1 MNHNY and CDR2 SVGAGI come from the germline V gene (reference sequence). CDR3 coding DNA: TGTGCCAGCAGTAATGGACAGGGAGGACCCGGGGAGCTGTTTTTT. This encodes CASSNGQGGPGELFF.

V is TRBV6-5 and J is TRBJ2-3, with D possibly matching TRBD1 (6 bases). Germline V gene lookup returns CDR1 MNHEY and CDR2 SVGAGI. The ends were cut back, 2 bases at V and 8 bases at J, with 11 bases in the middle. CDR3 length: 13 amino acids. In nucleotides, the CDR3 is TGTGCCAGCAGTTACCTGGACAGCAGTACGCAGTATTTT. Translation: CASSYLDSSTQYF.

The chain combines TRBV7-7 with TRBJ2-1; 10 bases are a match to TRBD2. This CDR3 is built from 15 residues. Trimming at V came to 5 bases and at J to 6 bases, leaving 7 bases not matched to a gene. Per germline, CDR1 SSHAT and CDR2 FNYEAQ (reference sequence). CDR3 sequence: CASSPLAGRVNEQFF. As DNA, the CDR3 is TGTGCCAGCAGCCCACTAGCGGGAAGGGTCAATGAGCAGTTCTTC.

V is TRBV7-2 and J is TRBJ2-2; TRBD2 aligns across 10 bases. CDR3 size: 17 residues. The germline CDR1 and CDR2 sequences are SGHTA and FQGNSA. Germline trimming cut 5 bases from V and 5 bases from J; bases unmatched to any gene: 11. The CDR3 sequence: CASSARMSGGATGELFF. Here the CDR3 DNA reads TGTGCCAGCAGCGCCCGTATGAGCGGGGGGGCGACCGGGGAGCTGTTTTTT.

The rearrangement joins TRBV14 to TRBJ2-5; perhaps TRBD1 as D (6 bases). V gave up 0 bases and J gave up 4 bases, with 18 bases separating them. This CDR3 has 17 residues. CDR1 and CDR2 (germline): SGHDN, FVKESK. The CDR3 DNA reads TGTGCCAGCAGCCAAGAGATCCCGTGGGGGCGCAGAGAGACCCAGTACTTC. Translating gives CASSQEIPWGRRETQYF.

This chain joins TRBV19 and TRBJ1-2; D is unresolved. Germline V gene data show CDR1 as LNHDA and CDR2 as SQIVND (reference sequence). The CDR3 is 14 residues long. Trimming removed 10 bases at V and 7 bases at J, with 22 bases between. CDR3 nucleotides: TGTGCCACCACACCGACCCCCGGCTCGGGTGGCTACACCTTC. It specifies CATTPTPGSGGYTF.